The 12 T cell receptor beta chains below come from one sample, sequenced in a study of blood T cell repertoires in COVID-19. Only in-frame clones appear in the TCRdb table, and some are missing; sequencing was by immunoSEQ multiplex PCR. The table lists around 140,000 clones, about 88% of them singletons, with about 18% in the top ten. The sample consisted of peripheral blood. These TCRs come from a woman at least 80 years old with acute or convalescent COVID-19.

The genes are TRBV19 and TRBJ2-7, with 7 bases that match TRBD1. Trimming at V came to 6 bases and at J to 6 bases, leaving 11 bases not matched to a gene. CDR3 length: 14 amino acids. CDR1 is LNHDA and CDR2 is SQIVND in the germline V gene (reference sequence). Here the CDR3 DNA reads TGTGCCAGTAGCACACACAGGGGTCCCACCGAGCAGTACTTC. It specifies CASSTHRGPTEQYF.

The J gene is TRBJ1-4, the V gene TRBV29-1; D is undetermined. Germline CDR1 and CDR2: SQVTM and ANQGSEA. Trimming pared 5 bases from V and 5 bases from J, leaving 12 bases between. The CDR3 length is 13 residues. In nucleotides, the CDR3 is TGCAGCGTTCCTGAGGGAGACAATGAAAAACTGTTTTTT. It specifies CSVPEGDNEKLFF.

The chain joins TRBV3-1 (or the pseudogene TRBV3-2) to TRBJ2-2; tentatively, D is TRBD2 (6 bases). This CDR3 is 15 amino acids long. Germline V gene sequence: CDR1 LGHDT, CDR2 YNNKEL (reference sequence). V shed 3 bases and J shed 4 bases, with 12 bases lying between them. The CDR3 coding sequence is TGTGCCAGCAGCCAGCGTCGGGGACTCACCGGGGAGCTGTTTTTT. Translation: CASSQRRGLTGELFF.

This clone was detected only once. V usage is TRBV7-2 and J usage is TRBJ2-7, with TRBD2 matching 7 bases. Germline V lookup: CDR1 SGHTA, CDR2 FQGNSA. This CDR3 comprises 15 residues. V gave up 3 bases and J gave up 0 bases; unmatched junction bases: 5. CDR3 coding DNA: TGTGCCAGCAGCTTGGGGGGGGGAAGCTCCTACGAGCAGTACTTC. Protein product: CASSLGGGSSYEQYF.

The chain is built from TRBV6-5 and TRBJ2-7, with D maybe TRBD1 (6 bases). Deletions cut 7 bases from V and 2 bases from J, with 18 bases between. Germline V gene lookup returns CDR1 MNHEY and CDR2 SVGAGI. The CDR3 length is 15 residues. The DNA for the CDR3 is TGTGCCAGCAAGAAAGGGGGATTGGGCACCTACGAGCAGTACTTC. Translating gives CASKKGGLGTYEQYF.

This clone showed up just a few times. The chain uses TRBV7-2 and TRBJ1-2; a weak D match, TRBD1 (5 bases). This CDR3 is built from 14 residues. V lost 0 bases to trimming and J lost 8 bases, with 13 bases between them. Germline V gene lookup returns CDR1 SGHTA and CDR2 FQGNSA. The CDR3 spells CASSLAGHAEGYTF. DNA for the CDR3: TGTGCCAGCAGCTTAGCTGGACATGCGGAGGGCTACACCTTC.

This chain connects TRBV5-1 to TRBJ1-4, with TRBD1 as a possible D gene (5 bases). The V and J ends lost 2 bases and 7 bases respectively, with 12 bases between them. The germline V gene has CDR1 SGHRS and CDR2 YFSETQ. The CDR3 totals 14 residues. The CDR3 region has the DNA TGCGCCAGCAGCTTAGACAGCGGGGGTGAAAAACTGTTTTTT. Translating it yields CASSLDSGGEKLFF.

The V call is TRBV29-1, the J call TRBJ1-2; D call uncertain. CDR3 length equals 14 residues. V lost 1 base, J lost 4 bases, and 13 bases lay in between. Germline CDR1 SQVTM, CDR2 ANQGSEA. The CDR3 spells CSVEVDVGAYGYTF. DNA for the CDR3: TGCAGCGTTGAAGTGGATGTGGGAGCCTATGGCTACACCTTC.

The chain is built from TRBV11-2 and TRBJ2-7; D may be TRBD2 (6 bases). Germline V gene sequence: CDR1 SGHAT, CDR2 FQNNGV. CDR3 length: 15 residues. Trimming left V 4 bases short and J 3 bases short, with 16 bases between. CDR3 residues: CASSSITGVVYEQYF. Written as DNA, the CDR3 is TGTGCCAGCAGCTCCATTACGGGAGTGGTCTACGAGCAGTACTTC.

The CDR3 here is CASSRTGFSNQPQHF. The DNA for the CDR3 is TGTGCCAGCAGCCGGACAGGGTTTAGCAATCAGCCCCAGCATTTT. V gene TRBV7-2 combines with J gene TRBJ1-5; 8 bases map to TRBD1. Germline lookup yields CDR1 SGHTA and CDR2 FQGNSA. CDR3 length: 15 amino acids. V lost 5 bases to trimming and J lost 0 bases; unmatched junction nucleotides: 3.

CDR3 bases: TGCGCCAGCAGTCCCTCCGGGACTAACACAGATACGCAGTATTTT. Translated, it gives CASSPSGTNTDTQYF. The genes are TRBV10-1 and TRBJ2-3, with 7 bases that match TRBD2. The CDR3 runs 15 residues. Germline assignment: CDR1 WNHNN and CDR2 SYGVQD (reference sequence). Trimming removed 5 bases from V and 2 bases from J; junction bases left unmatched: 7.

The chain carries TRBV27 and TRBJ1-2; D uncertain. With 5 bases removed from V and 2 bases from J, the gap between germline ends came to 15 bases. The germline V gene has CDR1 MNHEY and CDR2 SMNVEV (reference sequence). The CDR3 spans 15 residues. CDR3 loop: CASSPLARLNYGYTF. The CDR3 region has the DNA TGTGCCAGCAGTCCCCTGGCGCGACTGAACTATGGCTACACCTTC.